These 25 T cell receptor beta chains share one sample of origin, sequenced in a study of cytomegalovirus exposure and HLA in healthy donors (dated by TCRdb to the late 2010s). The library was made by the immunoSEQ multiplex PCR assay. A mixture of 60 forward primers for TCR Vbeta segments and 13 reverse primers for TCR Jbeta segments was used in the multiplex PCR. TCRdb stores this immuneACCESS table with in-frame sequences only. Part of the clones is absent; in the studies checked, under half of the shortfall reflects unresolved V genes, and no reason is known for the rest. This sample gives some 90,000 clones in total; roughly 78% of them show up just once. Jointly, the top ten make up 4.4% of the sample. The sequenced material came from PBMCs. The source of these receptors is a male donor in good health and CMV-seropositive.

The chain joins TRBV18 to TRBJ2-3; 14 bases align to TRBD2. V dropped 4 bases and J dropped 3; count of bases not matched to a gene: 0. This CDR3 comprises 15 residues. Per germline, CDR1 KGHSH and CDR2 LQKENI. In DNA form, the CDR3 reads TGTGCCAGCTCACGGACTAGCGGGAGGACAGATACGCAGTATTTT. This gives the protein CASSRTSGRTDTQYF.

V is TRBV7-8 and J is TRBJ2-7, with 13 bases identical to TRBD2. V lost 3 bases, J lost 0 bases, and 2 bases stayed unmatched. CDR1 is SGHVS and CDR2 is FQNEAQ in the germline V gene. The CDR3 has 16 residues. This CDR3 is CASSLGLAGLSYEQYF. CDR3 bases: TGTGCCAGCAGCTTGGGACTAGCGGGGCTCTCCTACGAGCAGTACTTC.

V usage is TRBV28 and J usage is TRBJ2-7; a possible D gene is TRBD2 (5 bases). The CDR3 totals 12 residues. Trimming cost V 7 bases and J 2 bases, with 9 bases left between them. The germline gives CDR1 MDHEN, CDR2 SYDVKM. CDR3 protein: CASTAGAYEQYF. The CDR3 DNA reads TGTGCCAGCACCGCCGGGGCCTACGAGCAGTACTTC.

The V call is TRBV14, the J call TRBJ2-1; possibly TRBD1 for D (6 bases). The germline CDR1 and CDR2 sequences are SGHDN and FVKESK. The CDR3 totals 16 residues. V lost 2 bases and J 6 bases, leaving 17 bases between the germline ends. CDR3 sequence reads: CASSQRVGAQRNEQFF. In nucleotides, the CDR3 is TGTGCCAGCAGCCAAAGGGTGGGGGCCCAACGCAATGAGCAGTTCTTC.

This clone was detected a few times. This rearrangement joins TRBV6-1 to TRBJ2-7; tentative D call: TRBD1 (5 bases). Germline V lookup: CDR1 MNHNS, CDR2 SASEGT. V was clipped by 6 bases and J by 4 bases, with 13 bases between them. The CDR3 sequence is 13 residues long. In DNA, the CDR3 is TGTGCCAGCAGCCTCAGGGTGGGGTACGAGCAGTACTTC. Protein: CASSLRVGYEQYF.

This clone turned up a few times. The V gene is TRBV28, the J gene TRBJ1-6; D call uncertain. The CDR3 is made up of 14 amino acids. With 5 bases removed from V and 4 bases from J, the gap between germline ends came to 9 bases. Germline loops: CDR1 MDHEN, CDR2 SYDVKM. CDR3 DNA sequence: TGTGCCAGCAGTCCCTCGAGATATAATTCACCCCTCCACTTT. Translation: CASSPSRYNSPLHF.

The chain links TRBV29-1 to TRBJ2-1; a possible D gene is TRBD1 (6 bases). In germline, CDR1 is SQVTM, CDR2 ANQGSEA. Trimming shortened V by 1 base and J by 7 bases, and 29 bases separated the two germline ends. The CDR3 loop spans 19 amino acids. The CDR3: CSVEGYRGRGQITLNEQFF. For the CDR3, the DNA is TGCAGCGTTGAAGGGTATCGGGGCAGGGGCCAAATCACCCTTAATGAGCAGTTCTTC.

In this sample, this clone turned up once. The chain is built from TRBV5-6 and TRBJ2-3, with TRBD2 matching 9 bases. J lost 11 bases, V lost 3 bases, and 13 bases had no gene match. In germline, CDR1 is SGHDT, CDR2 YYEEEE. The CDR3 spans 15 residues. The CDR3 sequence: CASSSPGTSRTWQYF. CDR3 DNA: TGTGCCAGCAGCTCGCCCGGGACTAGCAGGACCTGGCAGTATTTT.

The chain has TRBV30 and TRBJ1-2; TRBD1 might be the D (6 bases). CDR3 length equals 13 residues. The V gene's germline CDR1 is GTSNPN and CDR2 SVGIG (reference sequence). The ends were cut back, 8 bases at V and 2 bases at J, with 15 bases in the middle. The CDR3 spells CAGTNEANYGYTF. The CDR3 region has the DNA TGTGCCGGGACAAATGAGGCCAACTATGGCTACACCTTC.

In this sample, this clone turned up once. The V gene is TRBV5-4, the J gene TRBJ2-3, with D perhaps matching TRBD1 (6 bases). With 2 bases removed from V and 5 bases from J, the gap between germline ends came to 15 bases. The CDR3 totals 15 residues. Germline V gene data show CDR1 as SGHNT and CDR2 as YYREEE (reference sequence). CDR3 sequence: CASSLPSTGLDTQYF. The CDR3 coding sequence is TGTGCCAGCAGCTTACCCTCGACAGGATTAGATACGCAGTATTTT.

V usage is TRBV18 and J usage is TRBJ1-2; 8 bases are a match to TRBD1. This CDR3 has 17 amino acids. Germline V lookup: CDR1 KGHSH, CDR2 LQKENI. With V trimmed by 3 bases and J by 4 bases, 13 bases remained unmatched. This CDR3 is CASSPTLDRVKVYGYTF. CDR3 sequence (DNA): TGTGCCAGCTCACCTACCCTGGACAGGGTAAAGGTCTATGGCTACACCTTC.

V is TRBV10-3 and J is TRBJ2-2; D is perhaps TRBD2 (5 bases). CDR3 size: 14 residues. Germline V gene lookup returns CDR1 ENHRY and CDR2 SYGVKD. Trimming left V 3 bases short and J 6 bases short, with 11 bases between. In nucleotides, the CDR3 is TGTGCCATCAGTGACGGGATTCGCGCCGGGGAGCTGTTTTTT. It specifies CAISDGIRAGELFF.

The genes are TRBV7-8 and TRBJ2-1, with 7 bases aligning to TRBD2. Germline V CDR1 and CDR2: SGHVS, FQNEAQ. This CDR3 is built from 15 residues. V lost 2 bases, J lost 3 bases, and 4 bases stayed unmatched. CDR3: CASSLSRTSYNEQFF. For the CDR3, the DNA is TGTGCCAGCAGCTTATCGAGGACTAGCTACAATGAGCAGTTCTTC.

The chain carries TRBV6-6 and TRBJ1-5; no clear D gene. CDR1 and CDR2 (germline): MNHNY, SVGAGI (reference sequence). There are 11 residues in the CDR3. Trimming pared 5 bases from V and 12 bases from J, leaving 11 bases between. The DNA of the CDR3 is TGTGCCAGCAGTCGGGGAGAACACCAGCATTTT. Its translation is CASSRGEHQHF.

The chain is built from TRBV2 and TRBJ2-5; weak D call: TRBD1 (7 bases). V was cut by 6 bases and J by 1 base, with 9 bases left in between. Germline CDR1 reads SNHLY; CDR2 reads FYNNEI. This CDR3 contains 13 residues. For the CDR3, the DNA is TGTGCCAGCAGGCGGGACAGCCAAGAGACCCAGTACTTC. Its protein product is CASRRDSQETQYF.

This chain's CDR3 is CARPDSGDTEAFF. The CDR3 DNA follows: TGTGCCAGGCCCGATTCAGGGGATACTGAAGCTTTCTTT. V is TRBV21-1 and J is TRBJ1-1; TRBD1, the D gene given by the table, was not confirmed from the DNA. TRBV21-1 is shown as a pseudogene. This CDR3 has 13 amino acids.

The chain has TRBV9 and TRBJ1-1; the match to TRBD1 covers 12 bases. The CDR3 runs to 15 residues. The germline V gene has CDR1 SGDLS and CDR2 YYNGEE. The V gene end was trimmed by 7 bases and the J gene end by 3 bases; junction bases not matched to a gene: 7. The CDR3 nucleotides are TGTGCCAGCGCCGGGACAGGGGGCGATCACACTGAAGCTTTCTTT. Translation gives CASAGTGGDHTEAFF. The full variable domain, with the rest looked up from reference TRBV9 and TRBJ1-1, is DSGVTQTPKHLITATGQRVTLRCSPRSGDLSVYWYQQSLDQGLQFLIQYYNGEERAKGNILERFSAQQFPDLHSELNLSSLELGDSALYFCASAGTGGDHTEAFFGQGTRLTVV.

V is TRBV19 and J is TRBJ1-4; tentatively, D is TRBD1 (5 bases). The V gene's germline CDR1 is LNHDA and CDR2 SQIVND (reference sequence). This CDR3 region has 14 residues. Trimming removed 9 bases from V and 0 bases from J, with 11 bases in between. This chain's CDR3 is CASARVATNEKLFF. In DNA form, the CDR3 reads TGTGCCAGCGCCAGGGTTGCAACTAATGAAAAACTGTTTTTT.

The rearrangement links TRBV7-2 to TRBJ1-2, with a tentative D call TRBD1 (5 bases). Germline V gene lookup returns CDR1 SGHTA and CDR2 FQGNSA. The CDR3 loop spans 17 amino acids. V lost 2 bases, J lost 8 bases, and 24 bases lay in between. DNA of the CDR3: TGTGCCAGCAGCTTAACCAGCGGGGGACTGTCCGGGAGCGGCTACACCTTC. Translating gives CASSLTSGGLSGSGYTF.

The chain uses TRBV5-4 and TRBJ1-4, with D perhaps matching TRBD1 (6 bases). This CDR3 is built from 13 residues. Deletions cut 4 bases from V and 8 bases from J, with 12 bases between. CDR1 and CDR2 from the germline V gene are SGHNT and YYREEE (reference sequence). CDR3 nucleotides: TGTGCCAGCAGCGCTAACAGGGAGGAAAAACTGTTTTTT. It codes for CASSANREEKLFF.

The chain recombines TRBV28 with TRBJ2-1, with D tentatively TRBD1 (5 bases). The V gene's germline CDR1 is MDHEN and CDR2 SYDVKM. The CDR3 is made up of 16 amino acids. Trimming took 4 bases from V and 2 from J, leaving 15 bases between them. CDR3 in amino acids: CASSSPGFRAYNEQFF. The CDR3 nucleotides are TGTGCCAGCAGTTCCCCCGGTTTCAGGGCCTACAATGAGCAGTTCTTC.

This clone has only a few counts. This sequence joins TRBV27 and TRBJ2-2; perhaps TRBD1 as D (5 bases). Germline lookup yields CDR1 MNHEY and CDR2 SMNVEV (reference sequence). The CDR3 length is 13 residues. V was shortened by 5 bases and J by 6 bases, with 10 bases between the two germline ends. The CDR3 loop is CASSGRVAGELFF. The CDR3 nucleotides are TGTGCCAGCAGTGGCAGGGTGGCCGGGGAGCTGTTTTTT.

This chain links TRBV5-6 with TRBJ2-2; 9 bases align to TRBD1. The CDR3 covers 17 residues. J lost 3 bases, V lost 5 bases, and 11 bases had no gene match. Germline loops: CDR1 SGHDT, CDR2 YYEEEE. The CDR3 is CASRHGTGFRDTGELFF. CDR3 nucleotide sequence: TGTGCCAGCAGACACGGGACAGGGTTTAGGGACACCGGGGAGCTGTTTTTT.

The rearrangement links TRBV7-9 to TRBJ1-2, with D possibly matching TRBD1 (5 bases). The CDR3 loop spans 13 amino acids. CDR1 and CDR2 (germline): SEHNR, FQNEAQ (reference sequence). The V and J ends lost 5 bases and 7 bases respectively, with 14 bases between them. Here the CDR3 DNA reads TGTGCCAGCAGCCCTCAGGGTCGGAGTGGCTACACCTTC. This encodes CASSPQGRSGYTF.

The DNA of the CDR3 is TGTGCCAGCAGCGTGACTAGCGTTGGGGAGACCCAGTACTTC. Translating gives CASSVTSVGETQYF. V is TRBV9 and J is TRBJ2-5, with TRBD2 identical over 8 bases. After removal of 2 bases from V and 5 bases from J, the junction contained 5 bases not matched to a gene. Germline V lookup: CDR1 SGDLS, CDR2 YYNGEE. CDR3 length: 14 residues.